These 26 T cell receptor beta chains came from one sample sequenced in a study of T cells after yellow fever vaccination (dated by TCRdb to between 2019 and 2020). The receptor library was made with 5' RACE. These reads were obtained on an Illumina NovaSeq 6000. TCRdb reprocessed the public reads (quality trimming at Q25 with fastp, clone calling with MiXCR) and kept in-frame beta chains. All rows with the same CDR3 protein become a single entry with the most common DNA and genes. The sample table holds some 97,000 distinct CDR3 sequences, of which roughly 5.2% were seen once. The ten most abundant clones make up roughly two fifths of the sample. According to the study, the label for this sample's treatment or condition signals: live attenuated yellow fever vaccine strain. The starting material was CD8+ T cells sorted from PBMCs, obtained 10 days after the yellow fever booster vaccination. The receptors originated from a man in his late teens or twenties who received the YFV17D yellow fever vaccine.

This clonotype was counted only a few times. The V gene is TRBV7-8, the J gene TRBJ2-2, with TRBD2 identical over 10 bases. This CDR3 spans 17 amino acids. The ends lost 5 bases at V and 5 bases at J; junction bases unmatched: 11. Germline V CDR1 and CDR2: SGHVS, FQNEAQ. DNA for the CDR3: TGTGCCAGCAGCCTAACGGGACTAGCGATTAAGACCGGGGAGCTGTTTTTT. It translates to CASSLTGLAIKTGELFF.

This clonotype was found many times. In DNA, the CDR3 is TGCGCCAGCAGCTTCCGGACAGGGTATGGGGCCAACGTCCTGACTTTC. It yields the protein CASSFRTGYGANVLTF. The chain combines TRBV5-1 with TRBJ2-6, with 8 bases aligning to TRBD1. Per the germline V gene, CDR1 is SGHRS and CDR2 is YFSETQ. V was clipped by 2 bases and J by 3 bases; unmatched bases: 4. The CDR3 extends over 16 amino acids.

J is TRBJ1-5 and V is TRBV18; possibly TRBD1 for D (5 bases). From germline, CDR1 is KGHSH and CDR2 LQKENI. V gave up 6 bases and J gave up 0 bases, with 24 bases separating them. This CDR3 is 19 amino acids long. The DNA for the CDR3 is TGTGCCAGCTCGCTCGATCCACCGGGACTTTTTGTTAGCAATCAGCCCCAGCATTTT. This gives the protein CASSLDPPGLFVSNQPQHF.

The rearrangement uses TRBV4-2 and TRBJ2-5; D is ambiguous. V was shortened by 1 base and J by 0 bases, with 6 bases between the two germline ends. The CDR3 totals 14 residues. The V gene's germline CDR1 is LGHNA and CDR2 YNFKEQ. The CDR3 sequence: CASSQVPDQETQYF. CDR3 bases: TGTGCCAGCAGCCAAGTGCCAGACCAAGAGACCCAGTACTTC.

The chain employs TRBV4-2 and TRBJ1-2; tentative D call: TRBD1 (6 bases). Per the germline V gene, CDR1 is LGHNA and CDR2 is YNFKEQ. Deletions cut 0 bases from V and 2 bases from J, with 7 bases between. This CDR3 contains 14 residues. The CDR3 DNA is TGTGCCAGCAGCCAAGAGGGACAAAACTATGGCTACACCTTC. Translation gives CASSQEGQNYGYTF.

In its sample, this clonotype was seen many times. The CDR3 protein is CASSLVGLQETQYF. The CDR3 DNA follows: TGTGCCAGCAGCTTAGTAGGGCTCCAAGAGACCCAGTACTTC. V usage is TRBV7-9 and J usage is TRBJ2-5, with D uncertain. V gave up 1 base and J gave up 1 base, with 7 bases separating them. This CDR3 comprises 14 residues. Germline-derived CDR1 and CDR2 are SEHNR and FQNEAQ (reference sequence).

This clonotype was seen more than once but under ten times. The CDR3 nucleotides are TGTGCCAGCACTGCGACAGGGGGTGTTGGCAATGAGCAGTTCTTC. Translating it yields CASTATGGVGNEQFF. The chain combines TRBV2 with TRBJ2-1, with 9 bases fitting TRBD1. V lost 7 bases and J lost 6; bases outside the gene matches: 10. This CDR3 comprises 15 residues. Germline CDR1 reads SNHLY; CDR2 reads FYNNEI.

J is TRBJ2-3 and V is TRBV5-1; D is perhaps TRBD1 or TRBD2 (6 bases each). The CDR3 is 14 amino acids. CDR1 and CDR2 from the germline V gene are SGHRS and YFSETQ. Trimming pared 4 bases from V and 5 bases from J, leaving 14 bases between. The CDR3 here is CASSTEGGGDTQYF. The CDR3, as DNA: TGCGCCAGCAGCACGGAGGGGGGAGGAGATACGCAGTATTTT.

This clonotype was counted a single time. V and J are TRBV9 and TRBJ2-2; TRBD1 might be the D (6 bases). V lost 3 bases and J 6 bases, leaving 9 bases between the germline ends. Germline V lookup: CDR1 SGDLS, CDR2 YYNGEE. The CDR3 is 13 amino acids. CDR3 sequence reads: CASSEDRPGELFF. In DNA, the CDR3 is TGTGCCAGCAGCGAAGACAGGCCCGGGGAGCTGTTTTTT.

The V and J genes are TRBV27 and TRBJ2-5; TRBD1 matches 7 bases. The V and J ends lost 5 bases and 2 bases, in that order; junction bases with no gene match: 5. CDR1 MNHEY and CDR2 SMNVEV come from the germline V gene (reference sequence). The CDR3 contains 14 residues. As DNA, the CDR3 is TGTGCCAGCAGTATCCGACAGGGTCAAGAGACCCAGTACTTC. This gives the protein CASSIRQGQETQYF.

The chain combines TRBV9 with TRBJ2-7; either TRBD1 or TRBD2 may supply D (5 bases each). The CDR3 sequence is 14 residues long. Germline CDR1 reads SGDLS; CDR2 reads YYNGEE. V lost 4 bases, J lost 1 base, and 12 bases lay in between. CDR3 bases: TGTGCCAGCAGCCTCCGGGACCGTTCCTACGAGCAGTACTTC. Its protein is CASSLRDRSYEQYF.

V and J are TRBV4-1 and TRBJ2-1, with 9 bases lining up with TRBD2. Germline V gene sequence: CDR1 MGHRA, CDR2 YSYEKL. V trimming: 1 base; J trimming: 2 bases; junction bases outside the gene matches: 12. The CDR3 is 19 amino acids. The CDR3 here is CASSQASPGLAIAYNEQFF. The CDR3 coding sequence is TGCGCCAGCAGCCAAGCGTCCCCCGGACTAGCGATCGCCTACAATGAGCAGTTCTTC.

The J gene is TRBJ2-7, the V gene TRBV28; perhaps TRBD1 as D (5 bases). Germline CDR1 is MDHEN and CDR2 is SYDVKM. With 1 base removed from V and 6 bases from J, the gap between germline ends came to 13 bases. The CDR3 is 14 residues long. The CDR3 sequence is CASSLSTTASEQYV. The CDR3 nucleotides are TGTGCCAGCAGTTTATCCACGACAGCCTCCGAGCAGTACGTC.

There are many counts of this clonotype. This chain links TRBV7-2 with TRBJ2-1; 9 nucleotides agree with TRBD2. V lost 5 bases and J lost 4; bases outside the gene matches: 9. The CDR3 has 16 residues. Germline values: CDR1 SGHTA, CDR2 FQGNSA. CDR3 region: CASSAAPSGVYNEQFF. The CDR3 DNA sequence: TGTGCCAGCAGCGCCGCCCCTAGCGGGGTATACAATGAGCAGTTCTTC.

This clonotype turned up a few times. This chain links TRBV4-1 with TRBJ2-6; D gene unclear. CDR1 and CDR2 from the germline V gene are MGHRA and YSYEKL. V lost 4 bases to trimming and J lost 4 bases, with 17 bases between them. This CDR3 is 17 amino acids long. This chain's CDR3 is CASSLIGEPLGANVLTF. CDR3 DNA sequence: TGCGCCAGCAGCCTTATCGGCGAGCCTCTCGGGGCCAACGTCCTGACTTTC.

This clonotype has ten or more counts. The V and J genes are TRBV7-2 and TRBJ2-1; TRBD2 matches at 10 bases. With V trimmed by 5 bases and J by 8 bases, 9 bases remained unmatched. Germline CDR1 and CDR2: SGHTA and FQGNSA. This CDR3 region has 15 residues. CDR3 DNA: TGTGCCAGCAGCCAACCGGGACTAGCGTTCGATGAGCAGTTCTTC. It codes for CASSQPGLAFDEQFF.

J is TRBJ2-3 and V is TRBV27; D is ambiguous. Trimming shortened V by 3 bases and J by 0 bases, and 10 bases separated the two germline ends. CDR3 length equals 15 residues. Per germline, CDR1 MNHEY and CDR2 SMNVEV (reference sequence). CDR3 in amino acids: CASSLLTSSTDTQYF. The CDR3 nucleotides read TGTGCCAGCAGTTTGCTCACTTCTAGCACAGATACGCAGTATTTT.

This rearrangement joins TRBV10-3 to TRBJ1-5; a weak D match, TRBD1 (6 bases). V dropped 3 bases and J dropped 6 bases, with 15 bases sitting between them. CDR1 and CDR2 (germline): ENHRY, SYGVKD. The CDR3 spans 15 residues. CDR3 in DNA: TGTGCCATCAGTGATAGGGGGGCGCGGGGTCAGCCCCAGCATTTT. It codes for CAISDRGARGQPQHF.

J is TRBJ1-5 and V is TRBV6-2 or TRBV6-3; D not resolved. The germline V gene has CDR1 MNHEY and CDR2 SVGEGT. This CDR3 comprises 14 residues. With 1 base removed from V and 2 bases from J, the gap between germline ends came to 6 bases. In DNA form, the CDR3 reads TGTGCCAGCAGTTACTGGTCGGGCAATCAGCCCCAGCATTTT. Translated: CASSYWSGNQPQHF.

This clonotype showed up just a few times. The chain has TRBV7-9 and TRBJ2-2; no firm D call. Deletions cut 1 base from V and 7 bases from J, with 25 bases between. This CDR3 has 19 amino acids. Per germline, CDR1 SEHNR and CDR2 FQNEAQ (reference sequence). The chain's CDR3 is CASSLVGISAKQGYGELFF. DNA for the CDR3: TGTGCCAGCAGCTTAGTCGGTATTTCGGCCAAGCAAGGATACGGGGAGCTGTTTTTT. The full variable domain, in which reference TRBV7-9 and TRBJ2-2 provide the parts outside the CDR3, is DTGVSQNPRHKITKRGQNVTFRCDPISEHNRLYWYRQTLGQGPEFLTYFQNEAQLEKSRLLSDRFSAERPKGSFSTLEIQRTEQGDSAMYLCASSLVGISAKQGYGELFFGEGSRLTVL.

The chain links TRBV29-1 to TRBJ1-2; 11 bases are shared with TRBD1. The V and J ends lost 7 bases and 7 bases, in that order; junction bases with no gene match: 2. The CDR3 runs to 11 residues. CDR1 is SQVTM, CDR2 ANQGSEA, per germline. The CDR3 loop reads CSGGTGGGYTF. DNA of the CDR3: TGCAGCGGCGGGACAGGGGGTGGCTACACCTTC. The full variable domain, in which reference TRBV29-1 and TRBJ1-2 provide the parts outside the CDR3, is SAVISQKPSRDICQRGTSLTIQCQVDSQVTMMFWYRQQPGQSLTLIATANQGSEATYESGFVIDKFPISRPNLTFSTLTVSNMSPEDSSIYLCSGGTGGGYTFGSGTRLTVV.

The table lists this clonotype with a few counts. The J gene is TRBJ2-2, the V gene TRBV29-1; D ambiguous. In germline, CDR1 is SQVTM, CDR2 ANQGSEA. V shed 4 bases and J shed 6 bases, with 21 bases lying between them. The CDR3 length is 16 residues. The CDR3 DNA reads as TGCAGCGTTGCCAGTGTGGCGGTGACTCGCCCCGGGGAGCTGTTTTTT. It codes for CSVASVAVTRPGELFF.

By share, this clonotype counts as medium-sized. The chain couples TRBV7-9 to TRBJ2-1; D gene uncertain. The CDR3 has 15 residues. Per germline, CDR1 SEHNR and CDR2 FQNEAQ (reference sequence). V lost 1 base, J lost 5 bases, and 12 bases lay in between. CDR3 protein: CASSLVAIRDNEQFF. As DNA, the CDR3 is TGTGCCAGCAGCTTAGTGGCGATTAGGGACAATGAGCAGTTCTTC.

This clonotype was seen only a few times. The CDR3 nucleotides read TGTGCCAGTAGTACACCGAGGGGGCCAGACAATCAGCCCCAGCATTTT. This encodes CASSTPRGPDNQPQHF. The chain combines TRBV19 with TRBJ1-5, with 7 bases aligning to TRBD1. The CDR3 has 16 residues. The trim removed 4 bases at V and 3 bases at J, leaving 9 bases unmatched. From germline, CDR1 is LNHDA and CDR2 SQIVND (reference sequence).

The chain recombines TRBV7-2 with TRBJ2-3, with 10 bases that match TRBD2. The V gene end was trimmed by 4 bases and the J gene end by 5 bases; junction bases not matched to a gene: 18. The CDR3 sequence is 19 residues long. Germline V gene sequence: CDR1 SGHTA, CDR2 FQGNSA. The CDR3 region is CASSSFQLAGKTRGDTQYF. DNA of the CDR3: TGTGCCAGCAGCTCATTCCAACTAGCGGGGAAGACACGAGGAGATACGCAGTATTTT.

In this sample, this clonotype turned up a few times. The gene calls are TRBV7-6 and TRBJ2-7; D is possibly TRBD1 (6 bases). This CDR3 is 15 amino acids long. Deletions cut 5 bases from V and 3 bases from J, with 17 bases between. The germline CDR1 and CDR2 sequences are SGHVS and FNYEAQ. DNA of the CDR3: TGTGCCAGCAGCATCGACAGGCCCAACTACTACGAGCAGTACGTC. Translation: CASSIDRPNYYEQYV.